This T cell receptor beta chain comes out of a study of CD8+ T cells in alopecia areata. TCR sequencing used cDNA made by reverse transcription of extracted RNA. Using immunoSEQ multiplex PCR, the repertoire was profiled, and TCRdb retains in-frame clones only, with some absent. This table holds about 64,000 clones, about half found once. Treatment in this sample: oral pan-JAK inhibitor, 5-10 mg twice daily. Alopecia areata patients gave lesional scalp punch biopsies and peripheral blood samples. Separation by sorting yielded CD4+ and CD8+ T cells from PBMCs. Regarding the study as a whole: Tofacitinib significantly reduced both scalp clonality and expanded CD8+ clones among the top 100. Affected scalp, especially in alopecia totalis/universalis, had a higher clonality than normal scalp did.

The CDR3 covers 14 residues. V lost 0 bases to trimming and J lost 5 bases, with 10 bases between them. Germline CDR1 MGHRA, CDR2 YSYEKL. As for this clone: Its matching antigen is unknown.

The V call is TRBV4-1, the J call TRBJ1-1; D is ambiguous. This specimen was CD8+ T cells sorted from blood, taken at roughly week 38, from a patient treated with tofacitinib. The origin of this receptor is a human donor with alopecia areata. CDR3 loop: CASSQEGTPTEAFF. The CDR3 coding sequence is TGCGCCAGCAGCCAAGAAGGCACCCCAACTGAAGCTTTCTTT.